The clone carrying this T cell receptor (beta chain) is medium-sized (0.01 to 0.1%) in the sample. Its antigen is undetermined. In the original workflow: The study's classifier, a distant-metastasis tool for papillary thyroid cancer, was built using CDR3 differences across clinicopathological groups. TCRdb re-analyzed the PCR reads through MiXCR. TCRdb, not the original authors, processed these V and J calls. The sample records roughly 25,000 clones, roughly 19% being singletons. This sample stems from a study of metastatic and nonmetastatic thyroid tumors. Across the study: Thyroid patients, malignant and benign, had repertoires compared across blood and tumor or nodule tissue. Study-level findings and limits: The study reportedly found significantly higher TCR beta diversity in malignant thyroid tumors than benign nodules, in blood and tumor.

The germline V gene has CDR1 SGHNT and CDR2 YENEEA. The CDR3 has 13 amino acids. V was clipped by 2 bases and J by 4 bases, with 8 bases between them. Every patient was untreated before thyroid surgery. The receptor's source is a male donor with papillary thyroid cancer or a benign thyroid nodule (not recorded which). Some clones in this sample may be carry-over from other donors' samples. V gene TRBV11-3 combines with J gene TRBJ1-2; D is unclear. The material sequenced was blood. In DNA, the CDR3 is TGTGCCAGCAGCTTATCAGAAACCTATGGCTACACCTTC. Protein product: CASSLSETYGYTF.